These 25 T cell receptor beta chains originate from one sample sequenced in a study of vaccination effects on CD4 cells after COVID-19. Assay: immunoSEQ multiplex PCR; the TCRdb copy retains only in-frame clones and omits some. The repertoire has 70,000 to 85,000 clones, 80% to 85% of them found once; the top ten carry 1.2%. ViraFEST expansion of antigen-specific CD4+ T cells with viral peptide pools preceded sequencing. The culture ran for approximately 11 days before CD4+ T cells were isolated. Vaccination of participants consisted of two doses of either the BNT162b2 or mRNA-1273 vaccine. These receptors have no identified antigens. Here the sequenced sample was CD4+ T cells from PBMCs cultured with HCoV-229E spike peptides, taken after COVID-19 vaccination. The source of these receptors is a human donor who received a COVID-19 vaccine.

This CDR3 is CASSQGYGGTDTQYF. As DNA, the CDR3 is TGCGCCAGCAGCCAAGGGTACGGTGGCACAGATACGCAGTATTTT. The chain combines TRBV4-3 with TRBJ2-3; unclear D gene. Germline V gene data show CDR1 as LGHNA and CDR2 as YSLEER. Trimming took off 1 base at V and 1 base at J, with 9 bases between the two ends. CDR3 length: 15 residues.

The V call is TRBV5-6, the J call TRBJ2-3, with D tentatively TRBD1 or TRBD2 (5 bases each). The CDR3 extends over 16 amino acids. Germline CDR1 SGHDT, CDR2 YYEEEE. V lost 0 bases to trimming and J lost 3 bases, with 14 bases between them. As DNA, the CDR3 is TGTGCCAGCAGCTTGGCTGGGGGTTTGGGGACAGATACGCAGTATTTT. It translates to CASSLAGGLGTDTQYF.

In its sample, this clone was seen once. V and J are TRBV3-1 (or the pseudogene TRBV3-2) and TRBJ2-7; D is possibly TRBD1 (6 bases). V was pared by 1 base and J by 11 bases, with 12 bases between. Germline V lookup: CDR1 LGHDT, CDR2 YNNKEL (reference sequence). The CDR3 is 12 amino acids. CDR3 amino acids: CASSQGQGKKYV. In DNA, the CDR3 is TGTGCCAGCAGCCAAGGGCAGGGGAAGAAGTACGTC.

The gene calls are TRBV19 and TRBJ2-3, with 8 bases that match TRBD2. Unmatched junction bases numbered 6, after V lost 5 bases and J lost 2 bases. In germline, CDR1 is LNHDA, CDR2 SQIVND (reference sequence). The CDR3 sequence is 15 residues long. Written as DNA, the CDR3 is TGTGCCAGTAGTCGGGCGGGGGGTATCACAGATACGCAGTATTTT. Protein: CASSRAGGITDTQYF.

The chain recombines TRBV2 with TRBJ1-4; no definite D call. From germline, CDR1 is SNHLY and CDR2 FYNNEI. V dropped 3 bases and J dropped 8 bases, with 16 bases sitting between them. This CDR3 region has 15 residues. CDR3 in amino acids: CASSDEATLREKLFF. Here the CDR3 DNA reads TGTGCCAGCAGTGACGAGGCCACCCTACGGGAAAAACTGTTTTTT. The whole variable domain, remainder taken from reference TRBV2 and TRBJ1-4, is EPEVTQTPSHQVTQMGQEVILRCVPISNHLYFYWYRQILGQKVEFLVSFYNNEISEKSEIFDDQFSVERPDGSNFTLKIRSTKLEDSAMYFCASSDEATLREKLFFGSGTQLSVL.

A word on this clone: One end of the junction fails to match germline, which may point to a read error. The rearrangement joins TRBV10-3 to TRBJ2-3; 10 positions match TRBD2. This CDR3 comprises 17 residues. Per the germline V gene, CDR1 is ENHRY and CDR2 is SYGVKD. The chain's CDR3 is CAFSGRQRGGSTDTQYF. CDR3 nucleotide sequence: TGTGCCTTCAGTGGGAGACAGCGGGGGGGCAGCACAGATACGCAGTATTTT.

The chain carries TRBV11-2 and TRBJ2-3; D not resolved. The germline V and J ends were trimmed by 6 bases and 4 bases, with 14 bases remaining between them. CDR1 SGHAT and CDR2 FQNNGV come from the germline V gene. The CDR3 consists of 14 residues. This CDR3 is CASRTIKVADTQYF. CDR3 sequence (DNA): TGTGCCAGCAGAACAATAAAGGTGGCAGATACGCAGTATTTT.

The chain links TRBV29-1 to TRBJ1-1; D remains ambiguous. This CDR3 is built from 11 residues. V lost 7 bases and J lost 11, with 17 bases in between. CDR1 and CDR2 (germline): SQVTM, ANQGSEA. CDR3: CSATTNIGAFF. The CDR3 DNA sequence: TGCAGCGCCACAACAAATATTGGCGCTTTCTTT.

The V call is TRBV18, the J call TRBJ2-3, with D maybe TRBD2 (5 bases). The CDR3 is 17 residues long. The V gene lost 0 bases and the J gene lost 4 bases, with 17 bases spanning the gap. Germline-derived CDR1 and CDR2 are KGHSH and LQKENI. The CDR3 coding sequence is TGTGCCAGCTCACCACCTCTTCTAGCAGGAGGTTCAGATACGCAGTATTTT. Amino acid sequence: CASSPPLLAGGSDTQYF.

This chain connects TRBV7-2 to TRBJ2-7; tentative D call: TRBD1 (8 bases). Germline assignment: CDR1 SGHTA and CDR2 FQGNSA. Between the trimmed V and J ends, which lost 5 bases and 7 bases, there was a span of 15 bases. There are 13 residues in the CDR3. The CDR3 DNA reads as TGTGCCAGCAGCCTTAACAGGGGGGGGGAGCAGTACGTC. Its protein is CASSLNRGGEQYV.

CDR3 sequence reads: CSATSLWGADTQYF. The CDR3, as DNA: TGCAGCGCGACCTCTCTTTGGGGTGCAGATACGCAGTATTTT. The chain is built from TRBV29-1 and TRBJ2-3; no clear D gene. Germline V gene sequence: CDR1 SQVTM, CDR2 ANQGSEA. The CDR3 loop spans 14 amino acids. Trimming shortened V by 7 bases and J by 4 bases, and 18 bases separated the two germline ends.

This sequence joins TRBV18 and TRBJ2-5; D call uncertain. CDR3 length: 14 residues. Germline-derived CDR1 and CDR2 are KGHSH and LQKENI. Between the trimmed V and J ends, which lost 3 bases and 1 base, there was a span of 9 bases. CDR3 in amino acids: CASSPQASQETQYF. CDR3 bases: TGTGCCAGCTCACCCCAGGCGTCCCAAGAGACCCAGTACTTC. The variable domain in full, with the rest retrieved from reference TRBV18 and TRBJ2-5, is NAGVMQNPRHLVRRRGQEARLRCSPMKGHSHVYWYRQLPEEGLKFMVYLQKENIIDESGMPKERFSAEFPKEGPSILRIQQVVRGDSAAYFCASSPQASQETQYFGPGTRLLVL.

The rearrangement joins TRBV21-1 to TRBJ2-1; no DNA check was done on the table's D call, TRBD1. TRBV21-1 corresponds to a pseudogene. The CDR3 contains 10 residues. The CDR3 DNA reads TGTGCCAGCACCAGGGGGGAGCAGTTCTTC. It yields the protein CASTRGEQFF.

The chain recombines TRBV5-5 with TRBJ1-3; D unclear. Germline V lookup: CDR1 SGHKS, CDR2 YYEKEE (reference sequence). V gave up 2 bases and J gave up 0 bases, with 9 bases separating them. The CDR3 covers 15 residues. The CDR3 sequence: CASSFFWDSGNTIYF. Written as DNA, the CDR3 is TGTGCCAGCAGCTTTTTCTGGGACTCTGGAAACACCATATATTTT.

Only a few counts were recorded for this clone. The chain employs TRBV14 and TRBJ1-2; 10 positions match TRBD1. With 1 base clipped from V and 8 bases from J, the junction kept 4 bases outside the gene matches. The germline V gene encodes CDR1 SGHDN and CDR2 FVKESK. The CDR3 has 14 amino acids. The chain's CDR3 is CASSQGDRGGGYTF. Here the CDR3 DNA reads TGTGCCAGCAGCCAAGGGGACAGGGGCGGAGGCTACACCTTC.

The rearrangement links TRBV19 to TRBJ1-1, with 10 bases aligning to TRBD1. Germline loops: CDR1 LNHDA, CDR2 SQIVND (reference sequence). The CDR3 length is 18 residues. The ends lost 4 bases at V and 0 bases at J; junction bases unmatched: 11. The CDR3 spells CASSTSGTGARMNTEAFF. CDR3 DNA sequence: TGTGCCAGTAGTACATCCGGGACAGGGGCCCGAATGAACACTGAAGCTTTCTTT.

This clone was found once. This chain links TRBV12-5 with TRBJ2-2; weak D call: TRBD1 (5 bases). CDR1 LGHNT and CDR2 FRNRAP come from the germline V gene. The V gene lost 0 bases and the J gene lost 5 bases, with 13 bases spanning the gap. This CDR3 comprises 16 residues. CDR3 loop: CASGLVIREGTGELFF. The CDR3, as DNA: TGTGCTAGTGGTTTGGTAATCAGGGAAGGGACCGGGGAGCTGTTTTTT.

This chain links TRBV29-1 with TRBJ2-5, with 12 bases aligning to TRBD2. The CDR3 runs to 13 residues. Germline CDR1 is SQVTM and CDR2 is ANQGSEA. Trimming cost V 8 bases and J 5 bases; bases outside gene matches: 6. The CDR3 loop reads CSSSGGDTETQYF. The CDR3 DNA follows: TGCAGCTCTAGCGGGGGGGACACGGAGACCCAGTACTTC.

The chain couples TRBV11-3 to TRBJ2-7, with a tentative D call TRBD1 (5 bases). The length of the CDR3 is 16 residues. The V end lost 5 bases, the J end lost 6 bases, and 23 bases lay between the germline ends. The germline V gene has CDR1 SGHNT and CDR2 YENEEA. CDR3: CASSTSGNRKFIEQYV. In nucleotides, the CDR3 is TGTGCCAGCAGCACCTCAGGAAACAGGAAATTTATCGAGCAGTACGTC.

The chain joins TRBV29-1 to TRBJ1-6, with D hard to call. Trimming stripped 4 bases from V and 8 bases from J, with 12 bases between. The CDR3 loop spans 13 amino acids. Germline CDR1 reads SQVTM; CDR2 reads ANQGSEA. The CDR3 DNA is TGCAGCGTTGCTGAGACAAGGGATTCACCCCTCCACTTT. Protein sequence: CSVAETRDSPLHF.

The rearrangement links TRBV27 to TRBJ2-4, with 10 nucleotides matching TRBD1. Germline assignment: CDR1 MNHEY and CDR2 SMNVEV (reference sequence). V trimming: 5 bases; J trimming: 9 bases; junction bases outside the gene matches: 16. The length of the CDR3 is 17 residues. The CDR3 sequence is CASSDIRDRGIGGIQYF. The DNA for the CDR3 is TGTGCCAGCAGTGATATTCGGGACAGGGGAATAGGAGGCATTCAGTACTTC.

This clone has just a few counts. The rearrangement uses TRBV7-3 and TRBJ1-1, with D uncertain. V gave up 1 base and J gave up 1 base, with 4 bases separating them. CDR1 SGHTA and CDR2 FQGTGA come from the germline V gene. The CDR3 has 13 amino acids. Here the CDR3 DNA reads TGTGCCAGCAGCTTAAGCCAGAACACTGAAGCTTTCTTT. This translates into CASSLSQNTEAFF. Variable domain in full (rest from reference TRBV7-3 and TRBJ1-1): GAGVSQTPSNKVTEKGKYVELRCDPISGHTALYWYRQSLGQGPEFLIYFQGTGAADDSGLPNDRFFAVRPEGSVSTLKIQRTERGDSAVYLCASSLSQNTEAFFGQGTRLTVV.

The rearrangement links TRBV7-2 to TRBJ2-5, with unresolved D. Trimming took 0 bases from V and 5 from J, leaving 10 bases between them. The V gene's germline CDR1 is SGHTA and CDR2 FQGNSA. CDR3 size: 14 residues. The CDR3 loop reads CASSLASGRETQYF. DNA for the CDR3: TGTGCCAGCAGCTTAGCTTCGGGTCGGGAGACCCAGTACTTC. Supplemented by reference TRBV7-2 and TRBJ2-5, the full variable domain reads GAGVSQSPSNKVTEKGKDVELRCDPISGHTALYWYRQSLGQGLEFLIYFQGNSAPDKSGLPSDRFSAERTGGSVSTLTIQRTQQEDSAVYLCASSLASGRETQYFGPGTRLLVL.

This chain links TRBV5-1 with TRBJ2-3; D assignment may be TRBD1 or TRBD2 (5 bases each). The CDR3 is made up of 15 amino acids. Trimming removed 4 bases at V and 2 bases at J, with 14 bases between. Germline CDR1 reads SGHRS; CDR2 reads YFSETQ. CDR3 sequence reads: CASSGGGGNTDTQYF. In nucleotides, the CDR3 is TGCGCCAGCAGCGGGGGTGGGGGAAACACAGATACGCAGTATTTT.

The CDR3, as DNA: TGTGCCAGCAGTTACCGGGGGCGCGGCTATGGCTACACCTTC. As protein: CASSYRGRGYGYTF. This chain uses TRBV6-5 with TRBJ1-2, with D possibly TRBD1 on 6 matching bases. The CDR3 is made up of 14 amino acids. The V gene's germline CDR1 is MNHEY and CDR2 SVGAGI. Trimming pared 2 bases from V and 4 bases from J, leaving 11 bases between.